Following are 16 T cell receptor beta chains from one sample sequenced in a study of CD8 T cells in ankylosing spondylitis. TCRdb analysed the 5' RACE reads with MiXCR anew, one entry per CDR3 protein. The data show under 200,000 distinct CDR3 sequences, under 14% seen once. Sequenced input: blood, either unsorted or a sorted T cell fraction (not recorded which). These receptors all stem from a male donor with ankylosing spondylitis or in good health (not recorded which).

This clonotype was found many times. CDR3 region: CASSLQGDSYNEQFF. The CDR3 DNA sequence: TGTGCCAGCTCGCTACAGGGAGATTCCTACAATGAGCAGTTCTTC. V usage is TRBV18 and J usage is TRBJ2-1; a weak D match, TRBD1 (6 bases). The CDR3 length is 15 residues. V lost 6 bases and J lost 1, with 13 bases in between. The germline gives CDR1 KGHSH, CDR2 LQKENI.

This clonotype was seen once. This chain joins TRBV7-6 and TRBJ2-3; D is possibly TRBD2 (6 bases). V was shortened by 7 bases and J by 2 bases, with 16 bases between the two germline ends. The germline V gene has CDR1 SGHVS and CDR2 FNYEAQ. CDR3 length: 15 residues. The CDR3 spells CASTRGWDSTDTQYF. Here the CDR3 DNA reads TGTGCCAGCACCCGCGGGTGGGACTCCACAGATACGCAGTATTTT.

There are many counts of this clonotype. This chain connects TRBV12-3 or TRBV12-4 to TRBJ1-3; 8 nucleotides align to TRBD1. The V gene end was trimmed by 6 bases and the J gene end by 2 bases; junction bases not matched to a gene: 9. The CDR3 is 16 residues long. The CDR3 DNA sequence: TGTGCCAGCAGAAGCTATTCGACAGGGGCTGGAAACACCATATATTTT. Its protein product is CASRSYSTGAGNTIYF.

This clonotype was seen many times. The rearrangement links TRBV3-1 to TRBJ2-1; the D is unclear. The CDR3 covers 14 residues. Trimming cost V 0 bases and J 10 bases, with 13 bases left between them. Germline V gives CDR1 LGHDT, CDR2 YNNKEL (reference sequence). The CDR3 is CASSQDLVIGEQFF. The DNA for the CDR3 is TGTGCCAGCAGCCAAGATCTTGTAATAGGGGAGCAGTTCTTC.

In this sample, this clonotype turned up many times. The chain combines TRBV20-1 with TRBJ1-4; no clear D gene. Germline lookup yields CDR1 DFQATT and CDR2 SNEGSKA (reference sequence). Trimming shortened V by 3 bases and J by 3 bases, and 11 bases separated the two germline ends. The CDR3 is made up of 14 amino acids. CDR3 residues: CSASSDNANEKLFF. The DNA for the CDR3 is TGCAGTGCTAGTTCCGATAATGCTAATGAAAAACTGTTTTTT.

The chain is built from TRBV6-5 and TRBJ1-2, with D perhaps matching TRBD1 (5 bases). The germline V and J ends were trimmed by 0 bases and 7 bases, with 21 bases remaining between them. Germline CDR1 reads MNHEY; CDR2 reads SVGAGI. This CDR3 has 17 amino acids. This CDR3 is CASSYSRADGTGGGYTF. The CDR3, as DNA: TGTGCCAGCAGTTACTCCCGAGCTGACGGAACTGGGGGTGGCTACACCTTC.

This clonotype was seen many times. The chain uses TRBV11-2 and TRBJ1-6, with TRBD1 matching 9 bases. The V and J ends lost 3 bases and 8 bases, in that order; junction bases with no gene match: 8. Germline CDR1 and CDR2: SGHAT and FQNNGV. The CDR3 consists of 16 residues. CDR3 sequence (DNA): TGTGCCAGCAGCTTGTTACAGGGGGCGAACCATTCACCCCTCCACTTT. Translated: CASSLLQGANHSPLHF.

The V call is TRBV6-4, the J call TRBJ2-1; 10 nucleotides line up with TRBD1. This CDR3 comprises 15 residues. CDR1 and CDR2 from the germline V gene are MRHNA and SNTAGT. J lost 6 bases, V lost 3 bases, and 5 bases had no gene match. CDR3 DNA: TGTGCCAGCAGTGAGACAGGGGGCCTGTTCAATGAGCAGTTCTTC. Amino acid sequence: CASSETGGLFNEQFF.

This clonotype was seen a few times. The V and J genes are TRBV11-2 and TRBJ2-1, with D maybe TRBD2 (5 bases). The V end lost 7 bases, the J end lost 0 bases, and 16 bases lay between the germline ends. The CDR3 covers 16 residues. CDR1 and CDR2 (germline): SGHAT, FQNNGV. CDR3 bases: TGTGCCAGCACGTCCCAAGGAGGAAGCTCCTACAATGAGCAGTTCTTC. Protein sequence: CASTSQGGSSYNEQFF.

This clonotype was seen many times. This chain joins TRBV5-1 and TRBJ2-3; TRBD2 might be the D (6 bases). The CDR3 contains 11 residues. The V end was cut by 7 bases, the J end by 4 bases, with 7 bases between. From germline, CDR1 is SGHRS and CDR2 YFSETQ. CDR3 bases: TGCGCCAGCGGGACTGCAGATACGCAGTATTTT. It specifies CASGTADTQYF. The full variable domain, in which reference TRBV5-1 and TRBJ2-3 provide the parts outside the CDR3, is KAGVTQTPRYLIKTRGQQVTLSCSPISGHRSVSWYQQTPGQGLQFLFEYFSETQRNKGNFPGRFSGRQFSNSRSEMNVSTLELGDSALYLCASGTADTQYFGPGTRLTVL.

This clonotype was picked up a small number of times. The gene calls are TRBV5-1 and TRBJ1-1; D call uncertain. CDR1 and CDR2 from the germline V gene are SGHRS and YFSETQ. The CDR3 is 14 amino acids. V lost 3 bases to trimming and J lost 5 bases, with 14 bases between them. The CDR3 reads CASSSQTLGTEAFF. CDR3 DNA sequence: TGCGCCAGCAGCTCCCAGACGTTAGGGACTGAAGCTTTCTTT.

This clonotype came up many times. The rearrangement links TRBV12-3 or TRBV12-4 to TRBJ2-5, with TRBD1 identical over 8 bases. CDR3 size: 15 residues. After removal of 3 bases from V and 11 bases from J, the junction contained 14 bases not matched to a gene. Written as DNA, the CDR3 is TGTGCCAGCAGTTTCCAGGGGGCCTACCCAAATTTTCAGTACTTC. This gives the protein CASSFQGAYPNFQYF.

About this clonotype: A much larger clone sits a single nucleotide away, making a read error possible. This chain links TRBV3-1 with TRBJ1-2; D may be TRBD1 (5 bases). The CDR3 is 13 residues long. Germline values: CDR1 LGHDT, CDR2 YNNKEL (reference sequence). This CDR3 reads CASSHQDNYGYAF. The CDR3 DNA reads as TGTGCCAGCAGCCACCAGGACAACTATGGCTACGCCTTC. The whole variable domain, filled in from reference TRBV3-1 and TRBJ1-2, reads DTAVSQTPKYLVTQMGNDKSIKCEQNLGHDTMYWYKQDSKKFLKIMFSYNNKELIINETVPNRFSPKSPDKAHLNLHINSLELGDSAVYFCASSHQDNYGYAFGSGTRLTVV.

The chain recombines TRBV3-1 with TRBJ2-1; possible D gene TRBD2, 6 bases. Germline V gives CDR1 LGHDT, CDR2 YNNKEL (reference sequence). The CDR3 extends over 15 amino acids. V dropped 0 bases and J dropped 6 bases, with 12 bases sitting between them. CDR3 region: CASSQDGTRTNEQFF. The CDR3, as DNA: TGTGCCAGCAGCCAAGACGGGACTCGAACCAATGAGCAGTTCTTC.

This clonotype was counted at least ten times. The chain couples TRBV20-1 to TRBJ2-1, with TRBD1 matching over 9 bases. The CDR3 contains 12 residues. From germline, CDR1 is DFQATT and CDR2 SNEGSKA (reference sequence). CDR3 nucleotide sequence: TGCGGGGGACAGGGACTTTACAATGAGCAGTTCTTC. It codes for CGGQGLYNEQFF.

The chain recombines TRBV7-9 with TRBJ2-1, with 9 bases lining up with TRBD1. J lost 11 bases, V lost 4 bases, and 12 bases had no gene match. This CDR3 is 15 amino acids long. In germline, CDR1 is SEHNR, CDR2 FQNEAQ (reference sequence). The CDR3: CASSSYRGRKGQQFF. The DNA for the CDR3 is TGTGCCAGCAGCTCTTACAGGGGGCGAAAGGGACAGCAGTTCTTC.